This T cell receptor beta chain was profiled in a study of blood T cell repertoires in COVID-19 (dated by TCRdb to the early 2020s). Background for the entire study: Samples covering the acute and convalescent phases of COVID-19 were provided by collaborators in the United States, Italy and Spain. The repertoires were released in a freely available public database meant as a resource for research on the immune response to SARS-CoV-2. Where HLA class I and class II types were available, the types were taken from metadata supplied by the sample provider, not from assay-based typing. Subjects who had been exposed to COVID-19, were actively infected with it, or had recovered from it provided the deeply sampled blood TCRbeta repertoires that made up the dataset. The material from the prospective study consisted of cDNA or gDNA derived from T cells, B-cell-depleted T cells, or PBMCs. The samples were drawn from the first 160 participants of the ongoing ImmuneRACE study and from under 1,500 subjects provided by 6 global collaborators. Nearly every sample came with metadata listing a de-identified subject ID, COVID-19 status, age in years and sex.

With respect to this clone: Its antigen is still unknown. No clone much larger than this one lies a single base away; base qualities are absent.

The germline V gene provides CDR1 SNHLY and CDR2 FYNNEI. From its cysteine to its phenylalanine, the CDR3 spans 13 amino acids. Only the CDR3 portion is preserved as DNA: 39 bases, with reading frame beginning at the first base. Trimming at the junction amounts to 6 bases on V and 4 bases on J, and the germline ends lie 13 bases apart. TCRbeta CDR3 regions were amplified from genomic DNA by means of the immunoSEQ Assay, a bias-controlled multiplex PCR. The paper's data handling went like this. The number of nucleated cells in each sample was estimated from the amplification of reference gene primers within the assay. To quantify the absolute abundance of each unique TCRbeta CDR3 rearrangement, sequence reads were collapsed and filtered. For each sample, productive Simpson clonality was calculated as the square root of Simpson's diversity index over productive rearrangements. TCRdb re-hosts the immuneACCESS table, in-frame sequences only. Its copies lack some clones; in the studies checked, an unresolved V gene accounts for under half of them, and the cause for the rest is not known. V, J and clone size were drawn from that table, and D and trimming were deduced from the DNA. For this sample there are about 69,000 clones; about four fifths appear just once. 45% to 60% of the sample is taken by the ten largest.

Points the paper makes about the study in general: The quantity of clinical and demographic metadata differed by source and by participant and was supplied without curation.

Whole blood was collected in K2EDTA tubes by collaborating institutions according to the institutions' own protocols. Collaborator samples were shipped for TCRbeta analysis as frozen whole blood, isolated PBMCs, or DNA extracted from either sample type. The sample was peripheral blood. This receptor chain uses TRBV2 and TRBJ2-7, with TRBD2 tentatively as D gene (7 bases match). This receptor was identified in a human donor in a cohort sampled during active COVID-19. In nucleotides, the sequence is TGTGCCAGCAGCGCGGGAGACAGGTACGAGCAGTACTTC. Protein translation: CASSAGDRYEQYF.